This TCR beta chain was sequenced in a study of shared clonotypes between healthy human individuals (TCRdb year 2020). About the full investigation: A few men and a couple of women, aged 18 to 49 years, made up the cohort. To estimate repertoire size and how much clonotypes are shared between individuals, the study performed deep sequencing of blood TCR repertoires from 4 to 6 healthy adults. To increase sequencing depth and limit assay-specific biases, TCR repertoire library preparation and sequencing were carried out by different laboratories using diverse techniques. Between about 0.85 and 8.9 billion PBMCs per donor were obtained by leukapheresis. For each donor, CD4 naive and CD4 memory were each given three plates, CD8 naive was given two plates, and CD8 memory was given one plate.

Using the deep immunoSEQ assay, TCR CDR3 regions were amplified from genomic DNA by multiplex PCR. Extracted genomic DNA from each cell subset was distributed evenly across all wells of several immunoSEQ 96-well plates, and each plate was treated as a replicate. For sorted subsets, approximately 200 ng of genomic DNA, equivalent to about 30,000 T cell genomes, went into each replicate PCR. Purified libraries were quantified with a Qubit 3.0 fluorometer, sized on a Bioanalyzer 2100, and re-quantified with the KAPA Library Quantification kit. Every immunoSEQ 96-well plate was sequenced on a dedicated single-read 150-cycle Illumina NextSeq 550 flow cell. Processing in the source paper ran as follows. Because the immunoSEQ output held only junctional sequences and lacked quality scores, the filtering could not match the filtering applied to full-length reads. Sequences were annotated with PyIR, a Python wrapper for IgBLAST v1.9, and V/J genes and CDR3 were assigned using IMGT germline references. Any read was removed if the V/J assignment was weak (E-value above 1e-6), the CDR3 was missing, or the read contained stop codons, out-of-frame junctions, or ambiguous translated residues. V3J clonotypes were defined by identical inferred V gene, J gene, and CDR3 amino acid sequence. Percentage overlap between repertoires was calculated by dividing the number of shared unique clonotypes by the size of the smaller repertoire. Three approaches were used to assess repertoire richness: RTK rarefaction, the Chao1 estimator, and Recon v2.1 estimates of unobserved clonotypes. Generation probabilities were computed with OLGA for all TCRbeta clonotypes obtained by the gDNA method from four donors. Not all clones reach the TCRdb copy of this immuneACCESS table, which keeps in-frame sequences only. Checked studies attribute under half of the gap to unresolved V genes and leave the rest unexplained. The V and J calls and clone size were taken over from that table, and D and trimming were inferred from the DNA. The sample table holds more than 2 million clones, of which 80% to 95% were seen once. 1.5% to 2% of the sample lies in the top ten.

CDR1 and CDR2, looked up from the germline V gene (reference sequence), are MNHEY and SMNVEV. V is cut back by 2 bases and J by 5 bases, with 11 bases in the junction unmatched. Its CDR3 holds 17 amino acids, cysteine through phenylalanine. This entry keeps only the CDR3 DNA: 51 bases, framed from base 1. The study at large found these results: Sampling was restricted to blood, and TCR repertoires in tissues likely differ from the TCR repertoires found in blood. Because the study included only a small number of donors, the genetic and exposure-history diversity represented was limited. Pairwise subsampling indicated that sequencing depth was expected to affect the degree of clonotype sharing among donors. Rarefaction of sorted-subset datasets indicated incomplete sequencing despite the large sequencing depth. Compared with non-shared clonotypes, clonotypes shared by all four sorted-subset donors had higher generation probabilities. Larger estimated clonotype richness was generally found for naive subsets than for memory subsets. When several donors were compared, the shared fraction of clonotypes was roughly 5% for naive CD4, more than 3% for naive CD8, 2% to 2.5% for memory CD4, and 0.4% for memory CD8.

As concerns this clone: Its antigen is unknown. No clone much larger than this one lies a single base away; base qualities are absent.

CD8 naive samples were obtained by positive selection for CCR7 among CD45RO-negative cells, yielding a CD45RA+CCR7+ population from which TemRA cells were excluded. The donors were healthy, HIV-negative adults who had no recently reported acute infections or vaccinations. Every donor was a Caucasian adult living in Nashville, Tennessee, USA. Blood was obtained by leukapheresis, after which PBMCs were separated by Ficoll-Histopaque density gradient centrifugation and cryopreserved in liquid nitrogen vapor phase. Analytical flow cytometry was used to check the purity and quantity of every magnetically sorted T cell population. Each sorted fraction had its genomic DNA isolated and then quantified by UV absorbance on a Nanodrop 2000c.

Sequenced input: naive CD8+ T cells from PBMCs. In the paper's terms, the cell subset or site label means: CD45RA+CCR7+. The chain employs TRBV27 and TRBJ2-3; 9 junctional bases match TRBD2. The source of this sequence is a man between 18 and 29 years old in good health. Some clones in this sample may be carry-over from other donors' samples. The DNA sequence is TGTGCCAGCAGTTTAGTTCTGGTAGCGGGGGCGGTAGATACGCAGTATTTT. Translated, it gives CASSLVLVAGAVDTQYF.